This T cell receptor beta chain was identified in a study of T-cell memory formation after mild COVID-19. Findings and limits, study-wide: The study found balanced CD4/CD8 in clones contracting day 15 to 85 and a CD4+ lean in later expanders.

Using its own MiXCR run on the 5' RACE reads, TCRdb lists one record per CDR3 protein. In the table there are 400,000 or so distinct CDR3 sequences, around 19% of which are singletons. Note on this clonotype: The antigen remains unidentified.

The CDR3 sequence is 14 residues long. Germline CDR1 and CDR2: DFQATT and SNEGSKA (reference sequence). The ends were cut back, 2 bases at V and 0 bases at J, with 10 bases in the middle. Source material: PBMCs or a T cell subset sorted from them (not recorded which). J is TRBJ2-5 and V is TRBV20-1; D not resolved. This clonotype was obtained from an adult woman who had mild COVID-19 (a few samples of this study predate the infection). Cell type and time point are not known. The CDR3 reads CSARPRWYQETQYF. The CDR3 DNA reads as TGCAGTGCTAGACCCCGCTGGTACCAAGAGACCCAGTACTTC.